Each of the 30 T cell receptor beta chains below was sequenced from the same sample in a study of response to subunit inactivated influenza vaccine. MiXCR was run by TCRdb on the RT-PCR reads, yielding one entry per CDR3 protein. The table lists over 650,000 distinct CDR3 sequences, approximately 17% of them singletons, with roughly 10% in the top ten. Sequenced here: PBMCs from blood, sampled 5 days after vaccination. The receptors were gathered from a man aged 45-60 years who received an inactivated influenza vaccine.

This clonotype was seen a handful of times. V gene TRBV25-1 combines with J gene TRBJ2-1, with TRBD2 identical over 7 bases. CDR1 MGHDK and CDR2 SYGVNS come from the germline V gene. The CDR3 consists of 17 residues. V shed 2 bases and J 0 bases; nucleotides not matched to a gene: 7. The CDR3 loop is CASSELGTNSSYNEQFF. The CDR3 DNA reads TGTGCCAGCAGTGAACTAGGGACTAATAGCTCCTACAATGAGCAGTTCTTC.

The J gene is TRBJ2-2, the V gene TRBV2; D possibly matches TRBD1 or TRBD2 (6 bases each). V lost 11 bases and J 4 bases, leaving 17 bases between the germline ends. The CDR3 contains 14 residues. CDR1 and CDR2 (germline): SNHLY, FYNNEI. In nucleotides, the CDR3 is TGTGCCTTTAACGAGGGGGGTCGCACCGGGGAGCTGTTTTTT. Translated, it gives CAFNEGGRTGELFF.

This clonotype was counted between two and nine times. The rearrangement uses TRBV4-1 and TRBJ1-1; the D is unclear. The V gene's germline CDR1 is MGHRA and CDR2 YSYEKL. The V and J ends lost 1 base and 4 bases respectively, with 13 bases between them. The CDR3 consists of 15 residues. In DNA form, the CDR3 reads TGCGCCAGCAGCCAAGCCGTGATGGGAGGCACTGAAGCTTTCTTT. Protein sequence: CASSQAVMGGTEAFF.

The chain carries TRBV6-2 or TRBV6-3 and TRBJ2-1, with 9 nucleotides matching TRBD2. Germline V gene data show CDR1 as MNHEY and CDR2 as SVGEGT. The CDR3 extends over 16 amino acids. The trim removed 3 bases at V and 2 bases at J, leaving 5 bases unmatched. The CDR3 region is CASSYLAGEAYNEQFF. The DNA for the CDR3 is TGTGCCAGCAGTTATTTAGCGGGAGAAGCCTACAATGAGCAGTTCTTC.

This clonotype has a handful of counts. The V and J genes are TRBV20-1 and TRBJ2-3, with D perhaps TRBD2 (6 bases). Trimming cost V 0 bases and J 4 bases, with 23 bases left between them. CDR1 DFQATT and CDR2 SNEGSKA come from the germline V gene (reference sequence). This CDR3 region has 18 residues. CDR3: CSARENFRGNLSPDTQYF. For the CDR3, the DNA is TGCAGTGCTAGAGAGAACTTCCGGGGGAACCTTTCCCCAGATACGCAGTATTTT.

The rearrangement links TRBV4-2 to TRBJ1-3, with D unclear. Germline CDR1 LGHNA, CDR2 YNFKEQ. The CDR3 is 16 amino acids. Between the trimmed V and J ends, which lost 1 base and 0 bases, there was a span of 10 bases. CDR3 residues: CASSQVGDLSGNTIYF. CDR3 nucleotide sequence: TGTGCCAGCAGCCAAGTTGGGGATCTCTCTGGAAACACCATATATTTT.

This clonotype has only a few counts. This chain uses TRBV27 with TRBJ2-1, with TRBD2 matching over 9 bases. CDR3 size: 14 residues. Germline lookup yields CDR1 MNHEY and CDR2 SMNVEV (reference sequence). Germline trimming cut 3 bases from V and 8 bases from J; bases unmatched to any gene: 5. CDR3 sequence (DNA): TGTGCCAGCAGTTTCCAAGCGGGAGGATATGAGCAGTTCTTC. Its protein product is CASSFQAGGYEQFF.

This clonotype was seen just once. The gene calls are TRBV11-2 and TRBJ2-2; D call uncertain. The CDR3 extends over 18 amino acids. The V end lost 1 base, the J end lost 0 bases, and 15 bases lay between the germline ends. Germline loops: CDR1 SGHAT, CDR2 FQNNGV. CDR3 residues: CASSLVLLIKSNTGELFF. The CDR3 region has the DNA TGTGCCAGCAGCTTAGTTCTCCTGATAAAATCGAACACCGGGGAGCTGTTTTTT.

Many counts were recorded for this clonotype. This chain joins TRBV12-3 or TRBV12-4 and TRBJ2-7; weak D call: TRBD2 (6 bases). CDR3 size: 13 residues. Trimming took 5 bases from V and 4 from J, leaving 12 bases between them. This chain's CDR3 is CASSPSVGYEQYF. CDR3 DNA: TGTGCCAGCAGTCCTAGCGTCGGTTACGAGCAGTACTTC.

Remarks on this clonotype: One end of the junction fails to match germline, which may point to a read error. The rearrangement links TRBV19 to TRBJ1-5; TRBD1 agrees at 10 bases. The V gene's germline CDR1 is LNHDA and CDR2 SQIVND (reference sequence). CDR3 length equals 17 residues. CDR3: CASSPDRGRRGNQPQHF. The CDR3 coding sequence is TGTGCCAGTAGCCCCGACAGGGGGCGCAGGGGCAATCAGCCCCAACATTTT.

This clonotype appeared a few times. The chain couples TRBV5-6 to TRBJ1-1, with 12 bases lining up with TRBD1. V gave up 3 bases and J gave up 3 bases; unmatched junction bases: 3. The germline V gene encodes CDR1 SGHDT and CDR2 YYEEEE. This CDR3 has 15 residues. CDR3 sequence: CASSWGQGADTEAFF. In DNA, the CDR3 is TGTGCCAGCAGCTGGGGACAGGGGGCGGACACTGAAGCTTTCTTT.

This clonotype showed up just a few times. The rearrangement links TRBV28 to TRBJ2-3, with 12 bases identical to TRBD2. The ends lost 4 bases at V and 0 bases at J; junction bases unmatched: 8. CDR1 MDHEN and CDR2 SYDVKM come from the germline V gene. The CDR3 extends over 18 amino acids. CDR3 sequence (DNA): TGTGCCAGCAGTTCGCCCGGGACTAGCGGGTCTAGCACAGATACGCAGTATTTT. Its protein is CASSSPGTSGSSTDTQYF.

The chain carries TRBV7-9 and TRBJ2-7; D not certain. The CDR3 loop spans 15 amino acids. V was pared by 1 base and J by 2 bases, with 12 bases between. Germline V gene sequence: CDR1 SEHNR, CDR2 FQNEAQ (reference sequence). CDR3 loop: CASSLGQAQTYEQYF. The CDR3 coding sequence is TGTGCCAGCAGCTTAGGTCAGGCCCAAACCTACGAGCAGTACTTC.

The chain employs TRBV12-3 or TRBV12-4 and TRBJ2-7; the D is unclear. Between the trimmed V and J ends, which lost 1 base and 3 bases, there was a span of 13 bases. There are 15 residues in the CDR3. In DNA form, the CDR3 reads TGTGCCAGCAGTTTAGGCCAGAGAGCTTACTACGAGCAGTACTTC. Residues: CASSLGQRAYYEQYF.

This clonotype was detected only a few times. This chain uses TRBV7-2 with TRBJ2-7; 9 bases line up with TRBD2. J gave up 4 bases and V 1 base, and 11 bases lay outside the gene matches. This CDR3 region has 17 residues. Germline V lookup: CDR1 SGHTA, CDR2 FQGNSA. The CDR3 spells CASSLVGGAGGSYEQYF. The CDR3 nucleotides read TGTGCCAGCAGCTTAGTGGGTGGAGCGGGAGGATCGTACGAGCAGTACTTC.

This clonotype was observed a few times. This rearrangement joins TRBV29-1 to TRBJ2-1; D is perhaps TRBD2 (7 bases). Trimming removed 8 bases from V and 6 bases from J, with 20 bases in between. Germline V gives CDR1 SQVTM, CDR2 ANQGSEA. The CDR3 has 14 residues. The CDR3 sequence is CSSRGGARLNEQFF. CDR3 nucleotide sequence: TGCAGCTCTAGAGGGGGGGCCCGCCTCAATGAGCAGTTCTTC.

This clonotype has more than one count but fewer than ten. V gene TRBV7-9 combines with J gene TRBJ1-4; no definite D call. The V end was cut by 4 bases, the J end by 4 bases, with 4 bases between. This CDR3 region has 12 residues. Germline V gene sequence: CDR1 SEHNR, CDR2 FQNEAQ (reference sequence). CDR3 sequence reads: CASSWGNEKLFF. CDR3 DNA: TGTGCCAGCAGCTGGGGTAATGAAAAACTGTTTTTT.

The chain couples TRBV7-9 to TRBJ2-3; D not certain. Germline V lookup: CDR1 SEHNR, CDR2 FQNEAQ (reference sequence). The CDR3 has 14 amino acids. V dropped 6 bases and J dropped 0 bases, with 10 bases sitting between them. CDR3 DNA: TGTGCCAGCAGGCAACAAGCCAGCACAGATACGCAGTATTTT. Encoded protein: CASRQQASTDTQYF. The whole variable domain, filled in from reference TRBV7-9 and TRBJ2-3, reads DTGVSQNPRHKITKRGQNVTFRCDPISEHNRLYWYRQTLGQGPEFLTYFQNEAQLEKSRLLSDRFSAERPKGSFSTLEIQRTEQGDSAMYLCASRQQASTDTQYFGPGTRLTVL.

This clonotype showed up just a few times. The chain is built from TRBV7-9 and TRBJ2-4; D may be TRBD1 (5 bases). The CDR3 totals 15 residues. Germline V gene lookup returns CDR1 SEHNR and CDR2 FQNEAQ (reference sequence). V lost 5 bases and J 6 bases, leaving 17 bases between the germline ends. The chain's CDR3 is CASSPPFREGNIQYF. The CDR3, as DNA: TGTGCCAGCAGCCCCCCGTTCAGGGAAGGAAACATTCAGTACTTC.

CDR3 in amino acids: CSASRGGEQYF. The CDR3 DNA reads as TGCAGTGCTAGTCGGGGGGGTGAGCAGTACTTC. The chain has TRBV20-1 and TRBJ2-7; the match to TRBD2 covers 8 bases. Unmatched junction bases numbered 2, after V lost 3 bases and J lost 7 bases. The CDR3 covers 11 residues. Per the germline V gene, CDR1 is DFQATT and CDR2 is SNEGSKA (reference sequence).

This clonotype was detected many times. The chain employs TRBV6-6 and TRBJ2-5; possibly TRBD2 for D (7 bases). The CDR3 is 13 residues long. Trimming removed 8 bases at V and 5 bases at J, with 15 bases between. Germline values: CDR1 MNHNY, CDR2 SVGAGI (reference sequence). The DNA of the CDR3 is TGTGCCAGCGGGAGGGGGGAGGGGGAGACCCAGTACTTC. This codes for CASGRGEGETQYF.

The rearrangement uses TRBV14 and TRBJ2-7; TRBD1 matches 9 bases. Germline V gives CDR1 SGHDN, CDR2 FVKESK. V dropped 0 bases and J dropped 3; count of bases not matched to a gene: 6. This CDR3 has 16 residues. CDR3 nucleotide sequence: TGTGCCAGCAGCCAAGAAACGGGACAGGGTTACTACGAGCAGTACTTC. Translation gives CASSQETGQGYYEQYF.

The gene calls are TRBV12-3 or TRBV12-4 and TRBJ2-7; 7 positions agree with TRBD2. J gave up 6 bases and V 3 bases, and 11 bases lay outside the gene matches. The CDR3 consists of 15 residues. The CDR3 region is CASSFWLAETPEQYF. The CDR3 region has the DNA TGTGCCAGCAGTTTCTGGCTAGCGGAGACCCCCGAGCAGTACTTC.

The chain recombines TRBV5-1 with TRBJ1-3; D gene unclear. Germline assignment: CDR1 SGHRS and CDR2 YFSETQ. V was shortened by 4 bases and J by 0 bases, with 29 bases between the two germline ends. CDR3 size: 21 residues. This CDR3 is CASSLGPEERLNSNSGNTIYF. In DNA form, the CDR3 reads TGCGCCAGCAGCCTGGGTCCCGAGGAGAGACTAAACAGCAACTCTGGAAACACCATATATTTT.

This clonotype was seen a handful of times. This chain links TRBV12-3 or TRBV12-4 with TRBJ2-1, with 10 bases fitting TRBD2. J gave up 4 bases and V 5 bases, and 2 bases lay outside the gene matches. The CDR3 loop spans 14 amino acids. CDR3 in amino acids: CASSTSGDYNEQFF. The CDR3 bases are TGTGCCAGCAGTACTAGCGGGGATTACAATGAGCAGTTCTTC.

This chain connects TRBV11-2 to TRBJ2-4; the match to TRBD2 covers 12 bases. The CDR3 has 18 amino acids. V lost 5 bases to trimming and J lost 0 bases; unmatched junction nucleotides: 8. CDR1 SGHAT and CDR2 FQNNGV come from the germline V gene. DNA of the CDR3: TGTGCCAGCAGCCCTAGGACTAGCGGGGATATAGCCAAAAACATTCAGTACTTC. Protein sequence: CASSPRTSGDIAKNIQYF.

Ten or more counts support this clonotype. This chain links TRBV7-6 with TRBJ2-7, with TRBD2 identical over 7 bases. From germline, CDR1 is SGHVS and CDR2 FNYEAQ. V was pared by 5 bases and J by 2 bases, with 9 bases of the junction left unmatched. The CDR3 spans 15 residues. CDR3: CASSTRAGSAYEQYF. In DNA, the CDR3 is TGTGCCAGCAGCACAAGAGCGGGAAGCGCCTACGAGCAGTACTTC.

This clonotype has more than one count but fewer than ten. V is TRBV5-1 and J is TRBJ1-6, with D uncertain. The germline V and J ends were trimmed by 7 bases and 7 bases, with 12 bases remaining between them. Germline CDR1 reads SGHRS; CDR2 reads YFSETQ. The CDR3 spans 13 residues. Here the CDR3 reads CASAREWNSPLHF. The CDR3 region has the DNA TGCGCCAGCGCCCGGGAGTGGAATTCACCCCTCCACTTT. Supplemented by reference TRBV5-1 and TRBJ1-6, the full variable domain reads KAGVTQTPRYLIKTRGQQVTLSCSPISGHRSVSWYQQTPGQGLQFLFEYFSETQRNKGNFPGRFSGRQFSNSRSEMNVSTLELGDSALYLCASAREWNSPLHFGNGTRLTVT.

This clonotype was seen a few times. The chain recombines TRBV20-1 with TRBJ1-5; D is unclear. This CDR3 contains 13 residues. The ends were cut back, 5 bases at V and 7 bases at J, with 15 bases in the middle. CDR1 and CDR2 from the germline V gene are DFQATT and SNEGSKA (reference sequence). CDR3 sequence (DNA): TGCAGTGCTGTGTGGGGATTGGGGCAGCCCCAGCATTTT. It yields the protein CSAVWGLGQPQHF.

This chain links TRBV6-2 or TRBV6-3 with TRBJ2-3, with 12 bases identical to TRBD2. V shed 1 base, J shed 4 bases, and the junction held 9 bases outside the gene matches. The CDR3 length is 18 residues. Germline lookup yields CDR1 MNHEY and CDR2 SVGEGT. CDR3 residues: CASSYFNGLAGLADTQYF. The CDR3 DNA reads TGTGCCAGCAGTTACTTCAACGGACTAGCGGGATTGGCAGATACGCAGTATTTT.